This TCR beta chain was observed in a study of cytomegalovirus exposure and HLA in healthy donors (dated 2017 in TCRdb). Study-level background: According to an earlier analysis of a few hundred of the donors, some 170 million T cells yielded 117 million unique TCR beta sequences and around 300 Gb of sequence data. The study aimed to test whether cataloging public T cell receptors could reveal signatures of past pathogen exposure. In a later genetic analysis, genome-wide SNP genotypes for about 55% of the roughly 700 donors were used, and that subset was treated as a discovery cohort. Among 300 to 450 genotyped donors of the cohort, an average of 235,054 unique TCR beta nucleotide sequences were sequenced per donor, roughly 18% of them non-productive. The later analysis used no new phenotypic data to find candidate immune exposures, relying instead on TCR beta sequences and their occurrence across donors. HLA typing included class I and class II loci at four-digit resolution. Several DR-DQ haplotypes were treated as single units for association and clustering because of strong linkage in the cohort. Donor age, sex, ethnicity and CMV serostatus were compiled alongside the repertoire data. A later analysis re-examined previously published TCR beta repertoires from roughly 650 donors and added high-resolution HLA genotyping to investigate patterns of TCR occurrence. The genetic ancestry cluster associated with self-reported Caucasian donors included 81% of the 300 to 400 genotyped donors. All discovery cohort repertoires had been generated on a single sequencing platform. The study used immunosequencing to profile the T cell repertoires of several hundred subjects and linked those repertoires to cytomegalovirus serostatus. The number of donors typed differed by locus, with about 629-640 for A, B, C, DRB1 and DQB1, roughly 520 for DQA1, 606 for DPA1, and some 440 for DPB1. To decide whether each TCR beta V gene segment behaved as functional or pseudogenic, an earlier analysis of approximately 620 of the donors relied on high-throughput TCR beta sequencing. An early release that covered more than 550 HLA-typed donors contained 250 to 350 gigabases of sequencing data and around 80 million unique TCR sequences. Along with the roughly 700-subject first cohort, a separate validation cohort of over a hundred different subjects was used. The study combined high-throughput TCR immunosequencing, statistical association of individual TCRs with disease status, and machine learning to predict cytomegalovirus infection status. Here is what the overall study found, with its caveats: Some IMGT-functional V segments, including TRBV6-2 and TRBV6-3, could not be told apart with the 87-base-pair reads, so those segments were excluded. A group of highly shared sequence variants was considered likely to be a technical artifact of the sequencing pipeline. Across donors, most TCR sequences were observed very rarely, whereas some public TCRs were present in many individuals. In a later analysis, several top co-occurrence clusters were reported to appear linked to parvovirus B19, influenza, CMV and Epstein-Barr virus. In a later analysis, HLA-associated TCR beta chains showed more clonal expansion and lower generation probabilities than non-associated chains that were equally common. A further reported finding was that TCR beta sequences accurately predicted the HLA-A and HLA-B alleles for most subjects in the first cohort. When HLA alleles, especially DR and DQ, strongly co-occurred, TCR associations were difficult to assign to individual alleles. Because HLA typing was unavailable for some donors at each locus, only the typed subset was used in association tests. The cohort was sequenced for TCR beta chains only, and without alpha or paired-chain data the features that could be detected were limited. In a later analysis, TCR association rates were found to vary across HLA loci, with the most associated TCRs seen for DRB1 alleles and the fewest for HLA-C alleles. Specific HLA alleles were associated with 15,000 to 20,000 TCR beta sequences at a false discovery rate of 0.05 in a later analysis. According to the authors, the approach could potentially be generalized to other disease states and immunological phenotypes. Three of the identified cytomegalovirus-associated TCR beta chains were confirmed in vitro to be specific for cytomegalovirus antigens. The study listed 164 TCR beta chains as associated with cytomegalovirus. In an earlier analysis of roughly 560 of the donors, most TCR beta V segments were observed in productive rearrangements about 90% or about 30% of the time, broadly matching IMGT annotations. An association between a missense DCLRE1C variant and V-gene and J-gene trimming of TCR beta chains was found in a later genetic analysis and replicated in an independent cohort. Roughly uniform sequencing depth across donors was assumed in presence/absence analyses, although this assumption may not hold. Cytomegalovirus status was reported to be diagnosed by the classifier with high specificity and sensitivity in both the original and validation cohorts. Compared with the approximately 720-donor mean, donors in an Asian-associated ancestry cluster had fewer N-insertions in productive TCRs, according to a later genetic analysis. A later analysis found that most CMV-associated TCR beta chains appeared HLA-restricted, with HLA associations seemingly driven largely by CMV exposure. Because counts were too low, about 18 rarely observed V segments, including chromosome 9 orphons, were left out of the earlier analysis of over 550 of the donors. Linkage disequilibrium might explain the correlated functional status among segregating V segments, but an unknown experimental factor could not be ruled out. Immune exposure information for the cohort was limited to CMV serostatus.

In total, just over 650 healthy bone marrow donors made up the cohort. Cohort members were all nominally healthy when sampled, although unrecorded immune exposures were likely present. The donor was CMV seropositive and belonged to the group of about 290 seropositive cohort members. Each donor provided a peripheral blood sample, and peripheral blood mononuclear cells were used for TCR beta sequencing. The Qiagen DNeasy Blood Extraction Kit was used to extract genomic DNA from the blood cell samples. V gives up 1 base and J gives up 0 bases, and the segment between their germline ends measures 7 bases. The germline V gene provides CDR1 LGHNA and CDR2 YSLEER. The CDR3 spans 15 residues, from the cysteine through the phenylalanine. Of the read, only the CDR3 DNA is kept; its 45 bases are in frame from base 1. Library method: the immunoSEQ multiplex PCR assay. The multiplex PCR relied on a mix of 60 forward primers for TCR Vbeta segments and 13 reverse primers for TCR Jbeta segments. Amplification of the CDR3 region of rearranged TCR beta genes was performed with a multiplex PCR assay on genomic DNA. On the Illumina HiSeq System, the amplified TCR beta libraries were sequenced as 87-base-pair reads. The authors' analysis ran thus. In a later analysis, tens of millions of unique TCR beta chains were counted across the roughly 670 repertoires, and roughly 9.9 million of these chains were shared by at least two donors. Raw reads were error-corrected and collapsed into unique sequences with a nearest-neighbor algorithm that merged closely related sequences to remove PCR and sequencing errors. Alignment of CDR3 sequences to IMGT reference sequences was used to assign V, D and J gene segments. For a sequence to be retained, a match of at least six nucleotides to both a V gene segment and a J gene segment was required. A rearrangement counted as productive if the CDR3 had no stop codons and remained in frame with V and J, and every other rearrangement counted as non-productive. CDR3 was defined by IMGT convention, running from the second conserved V-encoded cysteine to the conserved J-encoded phenylalanine. Sequences without an unambiguous match to a single V gene segment were excluded from the earlier analysis of a few hundred of the donors. In an earlier analysis of almost 600 of the donors, a V segment was called functional when productive rearrangements were above 56.7%, and segregating when the standard deviation between donors exceeded 5%. A statistical classification framework was built for diagnosing cytomegalovirus status from the catalog of TCR beta chain sequences. A later analysis assigned V and J genes by comparing TCR nucleotide sequences with IMGT/GENE-DB human TR gene sequences. A later analysis assigned CDR3 sequences and most-parsimonious VDJ recombination scenarios with the TCRdist pipeline. A later analysis defined each TCR beta chain by its CDR3 amino acid sequence plus V-gene family, and excluded reads lacking a unique V-gene family. In a later analysis, nearly 600 highly shared, low-generation-probability nucleotide sequences were removed to address suspected cross-contamination and a sequencing artifact. For each public chain, a later analysis derived a clonal expansion index from normalized ranks of inferred template counts within each repertoire. In a later analysis, generation probabilities were computed with a VDJ recombination model fitted to out-of-frame rearrangements, and the resulting probabilities were checked against IGoR. Hypergeometric tests were used in a later analysis to score TCR-TCR, TCR-HLA and TCR-CMV co-occurrence, with a repertoire-size bias correction applied to the TCR pairs. A later analysis estimated false discovery rates by permuting HLA or CMV assignments 20 times. In a later analysis, co-occurring TCRs were grouped using DBSCAN, and TCRdist sequence similarity was added for clustering within HLA-allele-positive subsets. Co-occurrence clustering excluded repertoires with fewer than 30,000 or more than 120,000 public chains, plus five with anomalous nucleotide sharing. TCRdb obtained this table from immuneACCESS and retained in-frame rearrangements with V and J assigned. These tables miss some clones; where compared with another copy, unresolved V genes account for less than half of the shortfall, and the remainder is unexplained. Clone size and V and J calls were adopted from that table, with D and trimming inferred from the DNA. The sample yields about 82,000 clones; approximately 69% were counted once. The ten largest clones capture 20% to 25% of the sample.

As for this clone: Its cognate antigen has yet to be identified. Qualities for individual bases were not recorded, and no much larger clone is one base off.

The sequenced sample was PBMCs. This receptor was obtained from a man under 40 in good health and CMV-seropositive. The receptor chain draws on TRBV4-3 and TRBJ1-3; TRBD1 might be the D gene, on 5 matching bases. The nucleotides read TGCGCCAGCAGCCAAGGGGGGGGCTCTGGAAACACCATATATTTT. Translated, this is CASSQGGGSGNTIYF.